This TCR beta chain was identified during a study of T cell responses to AZD1222 COVID-19 vaccine. TCRdb keeps only in-frame clones here, not all; method: immunoSEQ multiplex PCR. The sample includes some 200,000 clones, 85% to 95% of them seen just once. This CDR3 has 14 amino acids. The V and J ends lost 6 bases and 3 bases, in that order; junction bases with no gene match: 7. Germline values: CDR1 SQVTM, CDR2 ANQGSEA. The input for sequencing was peripheral blood, taken on day 0 of AZD1222 vaccination. The chain carries TRBV29-1 and TRBJ1-2, with 10 bases matching TRBD1. The TCR was taken from an adult in good health. CDR3 region: CSVAAGQGDYGYTF. CDR3 in DNA: TGCAGCGTCGCAGCCGGACAGGGGGACTATGGCTACACCTTC.